A single sample gave rise to the 13 T cell receptor beta chains below, sequenced in a study of cytomegalovirus exposure and HLA in healthy donors. The protocol was immunoSEQ multiplex PCR, while the TCRdb copy is restricted to in-frame clones and leaves out a portion. This table holds some 120,000 clones, about 85% found once. Specimen: PBMCs. These receptors were taken from a woman in her twenties or thirties in good health and CMV-seronegative.

The chain has TRBV9 and TRBJ2-7; D is possibly TRBD2 (6 bases). CDR1 SGDLS and CDR2 YYNGEE come from the germline V gene. Trimming stripped 2 bases from V and 2 bases from J, with 14 bases between. This CDR3 has 15 residues. DNA of the CDR3: TGTGCCAGCAGCGTCGGCGCGGGGCGCCCCTACGAGCAGTACTTC. This gives the protein CASSVGAGRPYEQYF.

The chain employs TRBV30 and TRBJ2-2; 7 nucleotides align to TRBD1. V lost 0 bases and J lost 5; bases outside the gene matches: 6. CDR1 and CDR2 from the germline V gene are GTSNPN and SVGIG (reference sequence). The CDR3 spans 15 residues. CDR3 sequence reads: CAWSVQDRSTGELFF. In nucleotides, the CDR3 is TGTGCCTGGAGTGTACAGGACAGGTCGACCGGGGAGCTGTTTTTT.

V gene TRBV4-3 combines with J gene TRBJ2-1; 9 bases are shared with TRBD1. V was pared by 0 bases and J by 7 bases, with 13 bases of the junction left unmatched. Per germline, CDR1 LGHNA and CDR2 YSLEER. The CDR3 consists of 18 residues. DNA of the CDR3: TGCGCCAGCAGCCAAGATAGGGCCGGGACAGGGCTAAGAAATGAGCAGTTCTTC. Amino acid sequence: CASSQDRAGTGLRNEQFF.

The chain carries TRBV25-1 and TRBJ2-5; weak D call: TRBD2 (5 bases). The V end was cut by 6 bases, the J end by 5 bases, with 13 bases between. CDR1 MGHDK and CDR2 SYGVNS come from the germline V gene. CDR3 size: 13 residues. CDR3 residues: CASRRVGPETQYF. Here the CDR3 DNA reads TGTGCCAGCAGGAGGGTGGGCCCGGAGACCCAGTACTTC.

The V and J genes are TRBV10-3 and TRBJ2-2; a weak D match, TRBD2 (7 bases). The CDR3 is made up of 13 amino acids. Germline assignment: CDR1 ENHRY and CDR2 SYGVKD. The ends were cut back, 8 bases at V and 7 bases at J, with 14 bases in the middle. CDR3 amino acids: CAIGRGTGGELFF. DNA for the CDR3: TGTGCCATCGGGAGGGGGACGGGCGGGGAGCTGTTTTTT.

This sequence joins TRBV5-4 and TRBJ2-2, with 9 nucleotides matching TRBD1. The CDR3 consists of 16 residues. V was pared by 1 base and J by 4 bases, with 5 bases of the junction left unmatched. From germline, CDR1 is SGHNT and CDR2 YYREEE (reference sequence). The chain's CDR3 is CASSLTGGAVTGELFF. In DNA form, the CDR3 reads TGTGCCAGCAGCTTGACAGGGGGCGCAGTCACCGGGGAGCTGTTTTTT.

The CDR3: CASSLATSGGKRYEQYF. In DNA, the CDR3 is TGTGCCAGCAGCTTAGCGACTAGCGGGGGGAAAAGGTACGAGCAGTACTTC. The chain joins TRBV7-2 to TRBJ2-7; 13 nucleotides align to TRBD2. With V trimmed by 0 bases and J by 4 bases, 6 bases remained unmatched. CDR1 and CDR2 (germline): SGHTA, FQGNSA. The length of the CDR3 is 17 residues.

The chain is built from TRBV5-1 and TRBJ2-3; D gene uncertain. V lost 6 bases and J 0 bases, leaving 11 bases between the germline ends. Per germline, CDR1 SGHRS and CDR2 YFSETQ. The CDR3 totals 14 residues. CDR3 protein: CASTEFTSTDTQYF. CDR3 bases: TGCGCCAGCACTGAGTTTACTAGCACAGATACGCAGTATTTT.

The chain uses TRBV27 and TRBJ1-6, with 12 bases fitting TRBD1. There are 16 residues in the CDR3. J gave up 10 bases and V 5 bases, and 9 bases lay outside the gene matches. The germline gives CDR1 MNHEY, CDR2 SMNVEV (reference sequence). This chain's CDR3 is CASSINPGQGASPLHF. CDR3 sequence (DNA): TGTGCCAGCAGTATAAACCCGGGACAGGGGGCATCACCCCTCCACTTT.

This chain connects TRBV6-5 to TRBJ2-2; D unclear. In germline, CDR1 is MNHEY, CDR2 SVGAGI. V lost 2 bases, J lost 0 bases, and 10 bases lay in between. This CDR3 comprises 16 residues. This CDR3 is CASSYLPGANTGELFF. CDR3 bases: TGTGCCAGCAGTTACCTGCCTGGAGCGAACACCGGGGAGCTGTTTTTT.

The chain is built from TRBV5-4 and TRBJ2-1; TRBD1 aligns across 8 bases. The V segment lost 4 bases and the J segment 7 bases; nucleotides outside the gene matches: 10. Germline V gene data show CDR1 as SGHNT and CDR2 as YYREEE (reference sequence). The CDR3 is 15 residues long. The CDR3 DNA follows: TGTGCCAGCAGCACGGGGACAGGAGAGGTTAATGAGCAGTTCTTC. Its translation: CASSTGTGEVNEQFF.

This chain links TRBV5-5 with TRBJ1-5; D unresolved. Between the trimmed V and J ends, which lost 2 bases and 0 bases, there was a span of 9 bases. Germline CDR1 SGHKS, CDR2 YYEKEE (reference sequence). The CDR3 runs 15 residues. The CDR3 region is CASSLWEGSNQPQHF. The DNA of the CDR3 is TGTGCCAGCAGCTTATGGGAGGGTAGCAATCAGCCCCAGCATTTT.

The genes are TRBV14 and TRBJ2-5; 7 positions match TRBD2. The CDR3 covers 16 residues. Germline V gene lookup returns CDR1 SGHDN and CDR2 FVKESK. V shed 1 base and J 2 bases; nucleotides not matched to a gene: 7. Written as DNA, the CDR3 is TGTGCCAGCAGCCAAGCGGGGGGAACGGTACAAGAGACCCAGTACTTC. Translated: CASSQAGGTVQETQYF.